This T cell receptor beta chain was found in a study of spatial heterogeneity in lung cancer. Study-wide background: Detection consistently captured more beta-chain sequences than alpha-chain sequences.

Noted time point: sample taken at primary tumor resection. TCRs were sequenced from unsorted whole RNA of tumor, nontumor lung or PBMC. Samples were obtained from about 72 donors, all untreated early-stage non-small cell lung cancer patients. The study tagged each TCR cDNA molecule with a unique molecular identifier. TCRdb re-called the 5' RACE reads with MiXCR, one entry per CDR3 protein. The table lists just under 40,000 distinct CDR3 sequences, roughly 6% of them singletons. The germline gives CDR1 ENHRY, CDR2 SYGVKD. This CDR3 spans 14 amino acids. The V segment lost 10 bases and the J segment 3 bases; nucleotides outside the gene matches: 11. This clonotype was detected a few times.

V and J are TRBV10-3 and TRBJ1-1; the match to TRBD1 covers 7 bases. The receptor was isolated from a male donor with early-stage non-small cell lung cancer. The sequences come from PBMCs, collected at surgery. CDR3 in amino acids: CATSPTGSDTEAFF. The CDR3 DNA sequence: TGTGCCACCTCACCGACAGGGTCGGACACTGAAGCTTTCTTT.